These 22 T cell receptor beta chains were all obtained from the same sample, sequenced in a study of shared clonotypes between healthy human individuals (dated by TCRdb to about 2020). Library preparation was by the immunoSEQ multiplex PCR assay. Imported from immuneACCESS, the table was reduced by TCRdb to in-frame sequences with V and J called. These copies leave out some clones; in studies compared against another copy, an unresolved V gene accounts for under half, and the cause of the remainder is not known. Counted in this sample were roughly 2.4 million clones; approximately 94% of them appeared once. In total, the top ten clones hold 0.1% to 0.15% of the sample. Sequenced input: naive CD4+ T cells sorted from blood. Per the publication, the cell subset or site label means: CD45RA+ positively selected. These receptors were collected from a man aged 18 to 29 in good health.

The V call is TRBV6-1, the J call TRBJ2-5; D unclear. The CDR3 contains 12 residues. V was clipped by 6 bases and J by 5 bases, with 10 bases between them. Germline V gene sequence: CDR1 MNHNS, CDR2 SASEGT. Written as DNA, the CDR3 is TGTGCCAGCAGCAGTGGCGCGGAGACCCAGTACTTC. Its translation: CASSSGAETQYF.

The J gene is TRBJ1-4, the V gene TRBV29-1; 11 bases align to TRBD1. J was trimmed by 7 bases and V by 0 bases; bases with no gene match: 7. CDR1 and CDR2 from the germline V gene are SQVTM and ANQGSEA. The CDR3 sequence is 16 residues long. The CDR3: CSVEDWRDRGAEKLFF. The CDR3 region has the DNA TGCAGCGTTGAAGATTGGAGGGACAGGGGGGCTGAAAAACTGTTTTTT.

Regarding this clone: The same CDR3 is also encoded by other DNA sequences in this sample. The CDR3 bases are TGTGCCAGCTCCCCTGGGAATGAGCAGTTCTTC. Translating it yields CASSPGNEQFF. The chain is built from TRBV6-5 and TRBJ2-1; D gene uncertain. In germline, CDR1 is MNHEY, CDR2 SVGAGI. This CDR3 spans 11 amino acids. The V end was cut by 8 bases, the J end by 7 bases, with 9 bases between.

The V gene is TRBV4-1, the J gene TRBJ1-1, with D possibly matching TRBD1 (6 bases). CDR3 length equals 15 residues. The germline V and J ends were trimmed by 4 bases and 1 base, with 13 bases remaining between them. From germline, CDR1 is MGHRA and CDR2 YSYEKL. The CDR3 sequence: CASSLTGLGNTEAFF. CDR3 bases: TGCGCCAGCAGCCTAACAGGGTTAGGGAACACTGAAGCTTTCTTT.

The CDR3: CASSYLTGGQGGYTF. The CDR3 DNA follows: TGTGCCAGCAGTTACTTAACAGGGGGGCAAGGGGGCTACACCTTC. The rearrangement links TRBV6-5 to TRBJ1-2; TRBD1 aligns across 8 bases. This CDR3 is 15 amino acids long. Trimming took 1 base from V and 8 from J; bases not matched to a gene: 9. From germline, CDR1 is MNHEY and CDR2 SVGAGI.

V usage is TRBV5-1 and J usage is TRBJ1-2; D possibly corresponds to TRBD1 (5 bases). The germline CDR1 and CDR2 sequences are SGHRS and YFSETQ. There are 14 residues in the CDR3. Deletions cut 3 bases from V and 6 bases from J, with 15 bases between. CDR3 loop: CASSSQGGRDGYTF. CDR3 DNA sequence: TGCGCCAGCAGCTCCCAGGGAGGAAGGGATGGCTACACCTTC.

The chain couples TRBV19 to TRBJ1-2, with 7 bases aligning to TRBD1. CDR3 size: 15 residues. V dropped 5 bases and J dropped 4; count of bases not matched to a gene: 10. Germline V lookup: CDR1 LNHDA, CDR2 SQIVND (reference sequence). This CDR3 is CASSLRQGPLYGYTF. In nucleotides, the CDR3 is TGTGCCAGTAGTCTGCGACAGGGCCCTCTCTATGGCTACACCTTC.

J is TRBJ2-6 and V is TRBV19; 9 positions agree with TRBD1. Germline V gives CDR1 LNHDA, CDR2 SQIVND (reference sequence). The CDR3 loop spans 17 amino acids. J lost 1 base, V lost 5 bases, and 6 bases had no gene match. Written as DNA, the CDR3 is TGTGCCAGTAGTGCGGACAGGGGAGGTTCTGGGGCCAACGTCCTGACTTTC. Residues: CASSADRGGSGANVLTF.

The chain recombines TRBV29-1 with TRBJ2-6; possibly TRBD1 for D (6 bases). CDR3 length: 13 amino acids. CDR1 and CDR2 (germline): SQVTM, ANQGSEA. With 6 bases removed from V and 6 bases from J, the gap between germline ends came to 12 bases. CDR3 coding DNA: TGCAGCGTCCTCGGGACACCGGCCAACGTCCTGACTTTC. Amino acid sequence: CSVLGTPANVLTF.

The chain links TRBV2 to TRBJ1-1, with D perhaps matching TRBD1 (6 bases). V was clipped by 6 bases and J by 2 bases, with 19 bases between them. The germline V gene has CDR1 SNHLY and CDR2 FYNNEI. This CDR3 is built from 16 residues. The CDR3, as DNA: TGTGCCAGCAGCTGGACACAGGGACGGACAAACACTGAAGCTTTCTTT. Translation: CASSWTQGRTNTEAFF.

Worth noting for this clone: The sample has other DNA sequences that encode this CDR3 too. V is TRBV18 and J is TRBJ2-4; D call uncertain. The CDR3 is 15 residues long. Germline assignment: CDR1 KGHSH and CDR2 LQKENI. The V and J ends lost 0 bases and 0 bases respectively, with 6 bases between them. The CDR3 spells CASSPPGLAKNIQYF. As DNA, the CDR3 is TGTGCCAGCTCACCACCGGGCTTAGCCAAAAACATTCAGTACTTC.

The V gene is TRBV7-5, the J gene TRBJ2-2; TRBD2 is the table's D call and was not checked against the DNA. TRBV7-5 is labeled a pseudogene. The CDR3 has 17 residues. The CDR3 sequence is CARSSDLCGFTAGELFF. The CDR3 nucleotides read TGTGCCAGAAGCTCCGATTTATGCGGGTTTACGGCCGGGGAGCTGTTTTTT.

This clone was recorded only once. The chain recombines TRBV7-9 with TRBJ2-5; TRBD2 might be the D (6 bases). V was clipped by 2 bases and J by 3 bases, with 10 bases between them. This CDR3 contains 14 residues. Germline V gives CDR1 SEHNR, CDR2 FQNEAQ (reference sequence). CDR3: CASSLSRGKETQYF. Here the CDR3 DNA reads TGTGCCAGCAGCTTATCTCGGGGGAAAGAGACCCAGTACTTC. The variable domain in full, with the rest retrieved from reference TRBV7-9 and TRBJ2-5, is DTGVSQNPRHKITKRGQNVTFRCDPISEHNRLYWYRQTLGQGPEFLTYFQNEAQLEKSRLLSDRFSAERPKGSFSTLEIQRTEQGDSAMYLCASSLSRGKETQYFGPGTRLLVL.

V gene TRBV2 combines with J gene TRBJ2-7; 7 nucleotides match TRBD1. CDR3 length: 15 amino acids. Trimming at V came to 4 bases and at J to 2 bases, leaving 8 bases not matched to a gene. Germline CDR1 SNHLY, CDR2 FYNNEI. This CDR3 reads CASSGYRDSAYEQYF. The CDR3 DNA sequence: TGTGCCAGCAGTGGGTACCGGGACAGTGCCTACGAGCAGTACTTC. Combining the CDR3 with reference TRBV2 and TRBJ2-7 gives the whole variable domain EPEVTQTPSHQVTQMGQEVILRCVPISNHLYFYWYRQILGQKVEFLVSFYNNEISEKSEIFDDQFSVERPDGSNFTLKIRSTKLEDSAMYFCASSGYRDSAYEQYFGPGTRLTVT.

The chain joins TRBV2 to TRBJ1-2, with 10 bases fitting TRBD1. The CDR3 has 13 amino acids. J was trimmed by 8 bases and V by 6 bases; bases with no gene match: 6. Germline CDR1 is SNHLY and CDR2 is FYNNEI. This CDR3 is CASSPGQGVGYTF. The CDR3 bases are TGTGCCAGCAGCCCCGGACAGGGGGTAGGCTACACCTTC.

The CDR3 bases are TGTGCCAGCAGCTTGCCACAGCGGGGAACCTACAATGAGCAGTTCTTC. Protein sequence: CASSLPQRGTYNEQFF. The chain couples TRBV5-6 to TRBJ2-1; TRBD2 matches at 7 bases. J gave up 2 bases and V 1 base, and 6 bases lay outside the gene matches. The germline V gene encodes CDR1 SGHDT and CDR2 YYEEEE. The CDR3 is 16 residues long.

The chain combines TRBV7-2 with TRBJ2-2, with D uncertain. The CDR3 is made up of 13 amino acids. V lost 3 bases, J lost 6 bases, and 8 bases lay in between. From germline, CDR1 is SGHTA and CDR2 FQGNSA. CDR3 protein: CASSLPPAGELFF. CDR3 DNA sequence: TGTGCCAGCAGCTTGCCCCCGGCCGGGGAGCTGTTTTTT.

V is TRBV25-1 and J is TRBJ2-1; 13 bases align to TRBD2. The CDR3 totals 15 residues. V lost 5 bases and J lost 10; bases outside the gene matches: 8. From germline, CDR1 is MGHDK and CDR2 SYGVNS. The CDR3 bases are TGTGCCAGCAGTCTTGGACTAGCGGGAGTTGAAGAGCAGTTCTTC. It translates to CASSLGLAGVEEQFF.

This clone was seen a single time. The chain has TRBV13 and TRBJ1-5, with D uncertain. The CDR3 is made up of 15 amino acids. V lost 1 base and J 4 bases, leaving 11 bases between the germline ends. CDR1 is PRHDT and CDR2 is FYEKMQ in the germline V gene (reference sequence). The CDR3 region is CASSLAGSRNQPQHF. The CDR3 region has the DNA TGTGCCAGCAGCTTAGCGGGATCCCGTAATCAGCCCCAGCATTTT.

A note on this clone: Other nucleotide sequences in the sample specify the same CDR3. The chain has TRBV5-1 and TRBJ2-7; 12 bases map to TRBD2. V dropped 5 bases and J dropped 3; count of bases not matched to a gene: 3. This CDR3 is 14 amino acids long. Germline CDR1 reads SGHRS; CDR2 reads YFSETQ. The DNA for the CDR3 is TGCGCCAGCAGTCCGACTAGCGGGAGCTACGAGCAGTACTTC. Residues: CASSPTSGSYEQYF.

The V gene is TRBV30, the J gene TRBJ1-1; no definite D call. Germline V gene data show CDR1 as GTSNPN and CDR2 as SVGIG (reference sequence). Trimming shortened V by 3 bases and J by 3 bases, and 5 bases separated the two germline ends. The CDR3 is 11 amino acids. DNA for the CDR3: TGTGCCTGGAGCGACGACACTGAAGCTTTCTTT. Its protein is CAWSDDTEAFF.

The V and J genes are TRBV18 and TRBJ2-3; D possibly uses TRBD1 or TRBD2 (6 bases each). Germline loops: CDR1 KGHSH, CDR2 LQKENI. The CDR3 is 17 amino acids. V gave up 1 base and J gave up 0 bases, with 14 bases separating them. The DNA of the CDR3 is TGTGCCAGCTCACCACGACCAGGGGACTGGAGCACAGATACGCAGTATTTT. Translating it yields CASSPRPGDWSTDTQYF. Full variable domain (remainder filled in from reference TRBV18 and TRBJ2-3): NAGVMQNPRHLVRRRGQEARLRCSPMKGHSHVYWYRQLPEEGLKFMVYLQKENIIDESGMPKERFSAEFPKEGPSILRIQQVVRGDSAAYFCASSPRPGDWSTDTQYFGPGTRLTVL.